This T cell receptor (beta chain) emerged from a study of blood T cell repertoires in COVID-19. Background on the study: Some COVID-19 samples were acute and others convalescent; all came from the United States, Italy and Spain. The analysed material was cDNA or gDNA that came from T cells, B-cell-depleted T cells, or PBMCs.

Enrollment of patients from Seattle took place during active infection, with longitudinal follow-up. As originally analysed: Amplification of reference gene primers provided the estimated nucleated cell counts. Clones were read by immunoSEQ multiplex PCR, and TCRdb kept only the in-frame ones, dropping some. That table supplies the V and J calls and clone size; D and trimming were determined from the DNA. The data hold about 390,000 clones, with around 87% observed a single time. This CDR3 is built from 13 residues. Germline V gene lookup returns CDR1 KGHSH and CDR2 LQKENI. V lost 5 bases, J lost 6 bases, and 8 bases lay in between.

Sequencing used peripheral blood. The receptor was isolated from a woman aged 60 to 75 with COVID-19, enrolled during active disease. V usage is TRBV18 and J usage is TRBJ1-6; TRBD1 might be the D (5 bases). CDR3 bases: TGTGCCAGCTCAACGGGGGGTAATTCACCCCTCCACTTT. Translation gives CASSTGGNSPLHF.